Sequencing of this TCR beta chain was carried out in a study of healthy donors' naive CD4 and CD8 T cells. The CDR3 runs 13 residues. V was cut by 7 bases and J by 3 bases, with 14 bases left in between. Per the germline V gene, CDR1 is SQVTM and CDR2 is ANQGSEA. TCR libraries were built from 450 to 650 ng of total RNA by linear amplification. TCRdb processed the reads anew with MiXCR; each CDR3 protein has one entry. The repertoire holds approximately 180,000 distinct CDR3 sequences, with about 70% as singletons. The clonotype originates from a pool of human donors in good health; the sample pools cells from several healthy donors. The sequencing input was naive CD4+ and CD8+ T cells sorted from blood, pooled from several donors. The chain carries TRBV29-1 and TRBJ2-3, with D perhaps being TRBD1 or TRBD2 (5 bases each). CDR3 nucleotide sequence: TGCAGCGCTGAGGGGCAGCGGACAGATACGCAGTATTTT. This encodes CSAEGQRTDTQYF.